A single sample gave rise to the 32 T cell receptor beta chains below, sequenced in a study of blood T cells in healthy people across ages. With a J-beta primer mix and a sample-barcoded 5' primer, a second PCR ran roughly 6 to 11 cycles. TCRdb passed the 5' RACE reads through MiXCR, listing each CDR3 protein once. The table lists around 1.7 million distinct CDR3 sequences, 28% of them singletons. Sequences were obtained from blood. The receptor set was obtained from a woman aged 25 to 39 in good health.

This clonotype was detected only a few times. The chain carries TRBV11-2 and TRBJ2-3; unclear D gene. Germline values: CDR1 SGHAT, CDR2 FQNNGV. The CDR3 totals 15 residues. V was cut by 7 bases and J by 1 base, with 15 bases left in between. CDR3 nucleotide sequence: TGTGCCAGCAAACTCACTCCCAGCGGCACAGATACGCAGTATTTT. Protein sequence: CASKLTPSGTDTQYF.

This clonotype was detected a few times. This chain uses TRBV20-1 with TRBJ2-5; TRBD2 matches 7 bases. Germline V CDR1 and CDR2: DFQATT, SNEGSKA (reference sequence). The V gene end was trimmed by 1 base and the J gene end by 5 bases; junction bases not matched to a gene: 10. This CDR3 has 15 amino acids. This CDR3 is CSARAPSSGGETQYF. Here the CDR3 DNA reads TGCAGTGCTAGAGCCCCCTCTAGCGGTGGGGAGACCCAGTACTTC.

In this sample, this clonotype turned up a few times. This chain uses TRBV5-6 with TRBJ2-1, with D possibly TRBD2 on 5 matching bases. CDR1 is SGHDT and CDR2 is YYEEEE in the germline V gene. The CDR3 runs to 11 residues. Trimming pared 1 base from V and 14 bases from J, leaving 10 bases between. The chain's CDR3 is CASSLTSSEFF. In DNA form, the CDR3 reads TGTGCCAGCAGCTTGACTAGTAGCGAGTTCTTC.

This chain connects TRBV7-3 to TRBJ2-5; 12 nucleotides line up with TRBD2. Germline CDR1 SGHTA, CDR2 FQGTGA. J was trimmed by 5 bases and V by 4 bases; bases with no gene match: 8. The CDR3 has 16 amino acids. The CDR3 DNA follows: TGTGCCAGCAGCTCGCTAGCGGGGGGGCCGAGTGAGACCCAGTACTTC. Amino acids: CASSSLAGGPSETQYF. The full variable domain, in which reference TRBV7-3 and TRBJ2-5 provide the parts outside the CDR3, is GAGVSQTPSNKVTEKGKYVELRCDPISGHTALYWYRQSLGQGPEFLIYFQGTGAADDSGLPNDRFFAVRPEGSVSTLKIQRTERGDSAVYLCASSSLAGGPSETQYFGPGTRLLVL.

The sample holds a few counts of this clonotype. The chain uses TRBV5-1 and TRBJ2-5, with 9 bases that match TRBD1. Germline V gene sequence: CDR1 SGHRS, CDR2 YFSETQ. V lost 1 base, J lost 4 bases, and 2 bases stayed unmatched. The length of the CDR3 is 14 residues. The CDR3 is CASSLQTGGETQYF. CDR3 nucleotides: TGCGCCAGCAGCTTGCAGACAGGGGGAGAGACCCAGTACTTC.

As for this clonotype: Mismatch with germline at one junction end may stem from a read error. The V and J genes are TRBV12-3 or TRBV12-4 and TRBJ2-1; 12 bases map to TRBD2. This CDR3 contains 21 residues. The CDR3 loop is CAGSLRGASSGGAGSYNEQFF. The DNA of the CDR3 is TGTGCCGGCAGTTTACGCGGGGCTTCTAGCGGGGGGGCGGGCTCCTACAATGAGCAGTTCTTC.

This clonotype was detected a few times. The rearrangement uses TRBV3-1 and TRBJ2-1, with 7 bases identical to TRBD2. V shed 4 bases, J shed 2 bases, and the junction held 5 bases outside the gene matches. The CDR3 totals 15 residues. Germline assignment: CDR1 LGHDT and CDR2 YNNKEL (reference sequence). In DNA form, the CDR3 reads TGTGCCAGCAGCCGGGGCAGCGGGACCTACAATGAGCAGTTCTTC. This codes for CASSRGSGTYNEQFF.

This clonotype has only a few counts. V is TRBV2 and J is TRBJ2-1; unclear D gene. Germline V gives CDR1 SNHLY, CDR2 FYNNEI. Trimming removed 5 bases from V and 5 bases from J, with 7 bases in between. The CDR3 spans 12 residues. DNA for the CDR3: TGTGCCAGCAGTTCTATTAACAATGAGCAGTTCTTC. Its translation is CASSSINNEQFF.

This clonotype was observed at least ten times. J is TRBJ2-3 and V is TRBV18; D gene ambiguous. The CDR3 loop spans 13 amino acids. In germline, CDR1 is KGHSH, CDR2 LQKENI. Trimming removed 8 bases from V and 0 bases from J, with 9 bases in between. CDR3: CASSPSSTDTQYF. CDR3 coding DNA: TGTGCCAGCAGCCCCTCTAGCACAGATACGCAGTATTTT.

Worth noting for this clonotype: Mismatch with germline at one junction end may stem from a read error. The chain is built from TRBV12-3 or TRBV12-4 and TRBJ2-5; 12 bases match TRBD2. CDR3 length: 15 residues. For the CDR3, the DNA is TGTGCCAGCAGTTTGGGACTAGCGGGTTTCTACGAGCAGCACTTC. It specifies CASSLGLAGFYEQHF.

This clonotype has ten or more counts. The rearrangement joins TRBV20-1 to TRBJ2-5; TRBD2 matches at 7 bases. CDR3 length: 13 residues. Unmatched junction bases numbered 6, after V lost 3 bases and J lost 5 bases. Germline values: CDR1 DFQATT, CDR2 SNEGSKA (reference sequence). CDR3: CSASGGSVETQYF. The DNA for the CDR3 is TGCAGTGCTAGCGGGGGGTCGGTGGAGACCCAGTACTTC.

This clonotype appeared a few times. The V gene is TRBV5-1, the J gene TRBJ2-7, with 10 bases identical to TRBD1. CDR3 size: 15 residues. The ends lost 4 bases at V and 7 bases at J; junction bases unmatched: 11. CDR1 is SGHRS and CDR2 is YFSETQ in the germline V gene. The CDR3 sequence: CASSRMGTGVREQYF. The CDR3 nucleotides are TGCGCCAGCAGCCGAATGGGGACAGGGGTGCGGGAGCAGTACTTC.

The chain joins TRBV10-1 to TRBJ2-1, with TRBD2 matching over 12 bases. CDR3 length: 15 residues. J lost 6 bases, V lost 4 bases, and 4 bases had no gene match. Germline CDR1 reads WNHNN; CDR2 reads SYGVQD (reference sequence). CDR3 sequence: CASSASGRAGNEQFF. As DNA, the CDR3 is TGCGCCAGCAGTGCTAGCGGGAGGGCCGGCAATGAGCAGTTCTTC.

This clonotype came up a few times. The chain has TRBV2 and TRBJ2-1, with D perhaps matching TRBD1 (5 bases). CDR3 length: 15 residues. CDR1 SNHLY and CDR2 FYNNEI come from the germline V gene. Trimming took off 4 bases at V and 6 bases at J, with 16 bases between the two ends. The CDR3 reads CASSGVDKGVNEQFF. CDR3 DNA sequence: TGTGCCAGCAGTGGCGTGGATAAAGGGGTCAATGAGCAGTTCTTC.

Notes on this clonotype: One end of the junction varies from germline; a read error may be responsible. The V and J genes are TRBV5-1 and TRBJ1-2; TRBD1 is a possible D gene (5 bases). This CDR3 has 14 amino acids. Germline V gene sequence: CDR1 SGHRS, CDR2 YFSETQ. CDR3 in DNA: TGCGCCAGCAGCTCCCCGGGGGACCTCTATGACTACACCTTC. Translated: CASSSPGDLYDYTF.

This clonotype has more than one count but fewer than ten. The chain links TRBV13 to TRBJ1-2; weak D call: TRBD1 (5 bases). Trimming shortened V by 5 bases and J by 3 bases, and 16 bases separated the two germline ends. Germline V gene sequence: CDR1 PRHDT, CDR2 FYEKMQ (reference sequence). The CDR3 contains 15 residues. The CDR3 DNA sequence: TGTGCCAGCAGCCCCGGGCCCAGGGTGGACTATGGCTACACCTTC. Residues: CASSPGPRVDYGYTF.

This clonotype has just a few counts. CDR3 sequence reads: CASSWLRGEQFF. In nucleotides, the CDR3 is TGCGCCAGCAGCTGGTTGCGGGGGGAGCAGTTCTTC. The chain links TRBV5-1 to TRBJ2-1, with 7 bases aligning to TRBD2. From germline, CDR1 is SGHRS and CDR2 YFSETQ. The trim removed 3 bases at V and 10 bases at J, leaving 4 bases unmatched. There are 12 residues in the CDR3.

This clonotype showed up many times. The J gene is TRBJ1-4, the V gene TRBV6-5; D is ambiguous. With 6 bases removed from V and 4 bases from J, the gap between germline ends came to 9 bases. Germline CDR1 reads MNHEY; CDR2 reads SVGAGI. CDR3 length equals 13 residues. The CDR3 DNA reads TGTGCCAGCAGCCCCGGGATTAATGAAAAACTGTTTTTT. Amino acids: CASSPGINEKLFF.

This clonotype occurred a few times. This chain joins TRBV10-1 and TRBJ2-7, with 11 bases fitting TRBD2. Unmatched junction bases numbered 7, after V lost 0 bases and J lost 3 bases. The CDR3 covers 17 residues. The germline V gene encodes CDR1 WNHNN and CDR2 SYGVQD (reference sequence). CDR3 nucleotide sequence: TGCGCCAGCAGTGAGTCTACGGGGACTAGCGGCAACTACGAGCAGTACTTC. This gives the protein CASSESTGTSGNYEQYF.

This clonotype has only a few counts. The chain recombines TRBV12-3 or TRBV12-4 with TRBJ2-1, with 9 bases lining up with TRBD2. There are 14 residues in the CDR3. V shed 7 bases and J 6 bases; nucleotides not matched to a gene: 7. CDR3 loop: CASNQLAGLNEQFF. CDR3 in DNA: TGTGCCAGCAACCAACTAGCGGGTCTCAATGAGCAGTTCTTC.

This clonotype was counted many times. The gene calls are TRBV4-1 and TRBJ2-7; TRBD1 or TRBD2 may be the D gene (5 bases each). The ends were cut back, 2 bases at V and 2 bases at J, with 16 bases in the middle. The germline V gene has CDR1 MGHRA and CDR2 YSYEKL. The CDR3 is 16 residues long. This CDR3 is CASSQNWGSPTYEQYF. In DNA, the CDR3 is TGCGCCAGCAGCCAAAATTGGGGGTCTCCAACCTACGAGCAGTACTTC.

This clonotype was recorded at least ten times. The CDR3 DNA reads TGCGCCAGCAGATCGGACAGCCACCAAGAGACCCAGTACTTC. This translates into CASRSDSHQETQYF. The gene calls are TRBV5-1 and TRBJ2-5; possible D gene TRBD1, 6 bases. CDR1 and CDR2 from the germline V gene are SGHRS and YFSETQ. Between the trimmed V and J ends, which lost 5 bases and 0 bases, there was a span of 11 bases. This CDR3 has 14 residues.

A few counts support this clonotype. This chain joins TRBV20-1 and TRBJ2-1; TRBD2 agrees at 8 bases. CDR1 and CDR2 from the germline V gene are DFQATT and SNEGSKA (reference sequence). The V and J ends lost 3 bases and 7 bases, in that order; junction bases with no gene match: 8. The CDR3 runs to 14 residues. CDR3 DNA sequence: TGCAGTGCTAGGGGGGGGACTAGAAGTAATGAGCAGTTCTTC. Protein product: CSARGGTRSNEQFF.

The chain combines TRBV6-6 with TRBJ1-2, with D unclear. Germline CDR1 and CDR2: MNHNY and SVGAGI (reference sequence). V dropped 2 bases and J dropped 4 bases, with 17 bases sitting between them. The CDR3 sequence is 16 residues long. The DNA of the CDR3 is TGTGCCAGCAGTTACCTTATCGCGGCAGAAAGCTATGGCTACACCTTC. It codes for CASSYLIAAESYGYTF.

This clonotype was seen a few times. The V call is TRBV20-1, the J call TRBJ2-1, with D maybe TRBD2 (7 bases). V lost 7 bases, J lost 11 bases, and 24 bases lay in between. Germline CDR1 reads DFQATT; CDR2 reads SNEGSKA (reference sequence). The CDR3 spans 14 residues. CDR3 coding DNA: TGCAGTGGATCCGACGGGGGGCGGAACTTGCAGCAGTTCTTC. Protein sequence: CSGSDGGRNLQQFF.

As concerns this clonotype: One end of the junction varies from germline; a read error may be responsible. V gene TRBV6-1 combines with J gene TRBJ1-1, with a tentative D call TRBD1 (5 bases). CDR3 length equals 14 residues. The germline gives CDR1 MNHNS, CDR2 SASEGT. CDR3 sequence (DNA): TGTGCCAGCAGGGAAGTTAAGGGGAACTCCGGTGCTTTCTTT. This encodes CASREVKGNSGAFF.

This chain joins TRBV4-3 and TRBJ2-1; 8 bases are shared with TRBD1. This CDR3 spans 17 amino acids. CDR1 and CDR2 (germline): LGHNA, YSLEER. Trimming removed 1 base from V and 6 bases from J; junction bases left unmatched: 11. The chain's CDR3 is CASSQGWGTGGRNEQFF. CDR3 coding DNA: TGCGCCAGCAGCCAAGGGTGGGGGACAGGCGGTCGCAATGAGCAGTTCTTC.

Of note for this clonotype: Just one base apart from a much larger clone, this may be a read error. The chain carries TRBV20-1 and TRBJ1-1; maybe TRBD1 (5 bases). Germline V lookup: CDR1 DFQATT, CDR2 SNEGSKA (reference sequence). The V end was cut by 1 base, the J end by 3 bases, with 15 bases between. The CDR3 is made up of 15 amino acids. CDR3 loop: CSARGAQEGDTEAFF. CDR3 bases: TGCAGTGCTAGAGGAGCCCAAGAAGGGGACACTGAAGCTTTCTTT.

The rearrangement joins TRBV4-1 to TRBJ2-1; 15 bases agree with TRBD2. In germline, CDR1 is MGHRA, CDR2 YSYEKL. The CDR3 loop spans 15 amino acids. The ends lost 3 bases at V and 9 bases at J; junction bases unmatched: 3. The CDR3 spells CASSQGLAGGAEQFF. In nucleotides, the CDR3 is TGCGCCAGCAGCCAGGGACTAGCGGGAGGCGCTGAGCAGTTCTTC.

This clonotype has just a few counts. The rearrangement uses TRBV4-1 and TRBJ1-6, with 7 nucleotides matching TRBD1. The CDR3 extends over 17 amino acids. The germline CDR1 and CDR2 sequences are MGHRA and YSYEKL. J gave up 2 bases and V 1 base, and 5 bases lay outside the gene matches. The CDR3 DNA is TGCGCCAGCAGCCAAGGCCGAGGGACAGCCTATAATTCACCCCTCCACTTT. Its protein product is CASSQGRGTAYNSPLHF.

On this clonotype itself: Mismatch with germline at one junction end may stem from a read error. The rearrangement links TRBV12-3 or TRBV12-4 to TRBJ2-1; 7 nucleotides align to TRBD2. This CDR3 comprises 15 residues. The CDR3 bases are TGTGCCAGCAGTTTAGCCAGCGGGGTAAAGGATGAGCAGGTCTTC. Translation: CASSLASGVKDEQVF.

The chain combines TRBV15 with TRBJ1-2, with a weak D call TRBD1 (6 bases). The CDR3 has 16 amino acids. Trimming took 8 bases from V and 2 from J, leaving 21 bases between them. Germline CDR1 and CDR2: LNHNV and YYDKDF (reference sequence). CDR3 DNA: TGTGCCACCGCAGCCGAGGCAACAGGGAGGAACTATGGCTACACCTTC. This encodes CATAAEATGRNYGYTF.